This TCR beta chain was found in a study of shared clonotypes between healthy human individuals. Study in general: Ranging from 18 to 49 in age, donors were a couple of women and a few men. Three plates were used per donor for CD4 naive, three for CD4 memory, two for CD8 naive and one for CD8 memory. Study-wide results and caveats: Expectations were that clonotype sharing among donors would be affected by sequencing depth. Incomplete sequencing of sorted subsets was indicated by rarefaction despite large depth.

On this clone itself: Its target is not known.

Looked up from germline, CDR1 is MNHEY and CDR2 is SVGAGI. The V and J ends lost 5 bases and 6 bases, in that order; junction bases with no gene match: 9. The CDR3 sequence is 15 residues long. Clones were sequenced by immunoSEQ multiplex PCR, and TCRdb holds only the in-frame ones, with some missing. The repertoire holds 400,000 to 600,000 clones, with around 95% as singletons. The clonotype was recovered from a woman in her 30s in good health. The material sequenced was naive CD4+ T cells sorted from blood. Subset: CD45RA+ positively selected. The chain has TRBV6-5 and TRBJ1-1; 10 bases are a match to TRBD1. The CDR3 DNA reads TGTGCCAGCAGTCTCCCGGGACAGGGGATCGCTGAAGCTTTCTTT. Its translation: CASSLPGQGIAEAFF.